Listed here is a single TCR beta chain. The source of the sample is a study of pediatric ulcerative colitis. The CDR3 runs to 15 residues. Per germline, CDR1 KGHSH and CDR2 LQKENI. Losses at the gene ends were 3 bases for V and 6 bases for J; bases not matched to a gene: 4. Profiled with immunoSEQ multiplex PCR; TCRdb holds only in-frame clones, not every one. The sample lists approximately 60,000 clones, about nine tenths occurring once. Sample: blood. The V call is TRBV18, the J call TRBJ2-2, with 10 bases that match TRBD1. This clonotype originated in a boy younger than 18 with severe ulcerative colitis. The CDR3, as DNA: TGTGCCAGCTCACCCTGGACAGGGGGGCCCGGGGAGCTGTTTTTT. Translation gives CASSPWTGGPGELFF.